This TCR beta chain is drawn from a study of blood T cells in healthy people across ages. Germline CDR1 LGHDT, CDR2 YNNKEL (reference sequence). V gave up 1 base and J gave up 0 bases, with 9 bases separating them. The CDR3 consists of 15 residues. This clonotype was seen ten or more times. Its antigen remains unidentified. Whole-study findings and limits: Among T cells, TCR beta diversity per million cells dropped roughly linearly as age rose.

A second PCR, run for roughly 7 to 11 cycles, used a sample-barcoded 5' primer plus a J-beta primer mix. Each CDR3 protein is one row after TCRdb ran MiXCR on the 5' RACE reads. Of about 930,000 distinct CDR3 sequences in the sample, about 27% were seen once. These data were likewise used in another study, on T cells of mothers and their children.

This rearrangement joins TRBV3-1 to TRBJ1-2; tentative D call: TRBD1 (5 bases). The TCR originated in a woman aged 40-49 years in good health. The sequencing input was blood. The CDR3 nucleotides are TGTGCCAGCAGCCAAGCAGGGATCCCTAACTATGGCTACACCTTC. As protein: CASSQAGIPNYGYTF.